This T cell receptor beta chain was found in a study of cytomegalovirus exposure and HLA in healthy donors. Broader study findings: Productive status was seen about 87% or about 30% of the time for most TCR beta V segments in an earlier analysis. Presence/absence comparisons presumed near-even sequencing depth among donors.

60 Vbeta and 13 Jbeta primers were used in PCR. Assay used: immunoSEQ multiplex PCR; TCRdb lists only in-frame clones, some missing. Of about 150,000 clones in the sample, more than 8% were seen once. Note on this clone: Its matching antigen is unknown.

The sequence was collected from a man aged 50-60 years in good health and CMV-seronegative. The sample consisted of PBMCs.

CDR3 DNA sequence: TGTGCCTGGGGACAGGGTTTAGGCTCTGGAAACACCATATATTTT. This gives the protein CAWGQGLGSGNTIYF. This sequence joins TRBV30 and TRBJ1-3; 8 bases are shared with TRBD1. With 5 bases clipped from V and 0 bases from J, the junction kept 6 bases outside the gene matches. Germline lookup yields CDR1 GTSNPN and CDR2 SVGIG (reference sequence). The CDR3 is made up of 15 amino acids.